Listed below are T cell receptor beta chains from one sample, sequenced in a study of chemoradiotherapy in HPV16-positive cancers. Profiling relied on immunoSEQ multiplex PCR, and the TCRdb table lists in-frame clones only, not all of them. The sample lists approximately 1,600 clones; 60% to 80% were seen once. Sequencing was performed on tumor tissue, taken from a patient who underwent chemoradiotherapy. These receptors were obtained from a human donor with HPV-associated anogenital cancer. CDR3s include the opening cysteine and the closing phenylalanine or tryptophan.

>TRBJ2-1|TRBV5-1
CASSGGLAGDDEQFF
>TRBJ1-1|TRBV10-2
CASRTGGNTEAFF
>TRBJ1-1|TRBV13
CASSTLVSGFVRTEAFF
>TRBJ2-5|TRBV5-1
CASSFDRAGETQYF
>TRBJ1-2|TRBV6-5
CASSKQEGYGYTF
>TRBJ1-5|TRBV2
CASRPRQGGQPQHF
>TRBJ2-1|TRBV29-1
CSVGLLLAGSYNEQFF
>TRBJ1-2|TRBV7-2
CASSLGGGQDYGYTF
>TRBJ2-5|TRBV5-4
CASSLAGGAQETQYF
>TRBJ2-2|TRBV10-3
CAIRGASGQEYTGELFF
>TRBJ2-5|TRBV5-1
CASSPVWTGGIQETQYF
>TRBJ2-1|TRBV28
CASTSDRPSYNEQFF
>TRBJ1-3|TRBV7-2
CASSPTGGLRTGNTIYF
>TRBJ2-6|TRBV11-3
CASSSTSAGAGANVLTF
>TRBJ1-5|TRBV14
CASSMEGEVGQPQHF
>TRBJ1-1|TRBV5-5
CASSWEIGVFTEAFF
>TRBJ1-1|TRBV14
CASSHRLNTEGSEAFF
>TRBJ1-6|TRBV11-1
CASSSTGDNSPLHF
>TRBJ2-7|TRBV7-9
CASSLLGGASSYEQYF
>TRBJ1-4|TRBV19
CASRGGPANEKLFF
>TRBJ1-6|TRBV19
CAAGGPNQNSPLHF
>TRBJ1-5|TRBV6-6
CASSYSEGRQPQHF
>TRBJ2-3|TRBV14
CASSQGEAGRQYF
>TRBJ1-2|TRBV6-5
CASRRATHYGYTF
>TRBJ2-7|TRBV5-1
CASSFLQGISSYEQYF
>TRBJ1-3|TRBV30
CAWSVRPDSGNTIYF
>TRBJ1-2|TRBV5-1
CASSTDTYGYTF
>TRBJ1-1|TRBV7-9
CASSPPGTEAFF
>TRBJ2-1|TRBV2
CASGQGWTEQFF
>TRBJ1-1|TRBV6-1
CASEDRGYTEAFF
>TRBJ2-7|TRBV2
CASRGGHTYEQYF
>TRBJ2-5|TRBV6-5
CASSLDQETQYF
>TRBJ2-1|TRBV9
CASSVAGTSGNEQFF
>TRBJ2-3|TRBV12-5
CASATVGSTDTQYF
>TRBJ1-1|TRBV7-2
CASSLLRGPEAFF
>TRBJ2-2|TRBV5-6
CASFRGNTGELFF
>TRBJ2-5|TRBV7-9
CASSTSRDRGVETQYF
>TRBJ2-1|TRBV9
CASSAELYNEQFF
>TRBJ1-4|TRBV5-6
CASTLYSTNEKLFF
>TRBJ2-2|TRBV11-2
CASSLGPGLYTGELFF
>TRBJ1-5|TRBV2
CASSEWADSVGNQPQHF
>TRBJ2-5|TRBV5-6
CASSSFIAGPYF
>TRBJ1-1|TRBV7-9
CASSLLGVVTEAFF
>TRBJ2-3|TRBV7-2
CASSFPAGGLDTQYF
>TRBJ2-2|TRBV4-2
CASSLHLGDSNTGELFF
>TRBJ2-3|TRBV4-2
CASSQDTLAGVWPSTDTQYF
>TRBJ2-5|TRBV10-3
CAIRAGGQETQYF
>TRBJ2-3|TRBV7-7
CASSSGLAGGTDTQYF
>TRBJ1-2|TRBV7-9
CASSLAGAGYGYTF
>TRBJ2-1|TRBV6-6
CASSSTLVSSYNEQFF
>TRBJ1-1|TRBV7-3
CASTAGQGTEAFF
>TRBJ2-1|TRBV7-9
CASSPLQALKEFF